This TCR beta chain originates from a study of T-cell memory formation after mild COVID-19. CDR1 SGHDT and CDR2 YYEEEE come from the germline V gene. This CDR3 contains 13 residues. With V trimmed by 7 bases and J by 5 bases, 2 bases remained unmatched. TCRdb reprocessed the 5' RACE reads with MiXCR, giving one entry per CDR3 protein. The sample yields roughly 510,000 distinct CDR3 sequences, roughly 17% seen once. Sequencing input: PBMCs or a T cell subset sorted from them (not recorded which). This rearrangement joins TRBV5-6 to TRBJ2-1, with 11 bases fitting TRBD2. The receptor comes from an adult woman who had mild COVID-19 (a few samples of this study predate the infection). Cell type and time point are not known. This CDR3 reads CASQLAGDNEQFF. The CDR3, as DNA: TGTGCCAGCCAACTAGCGGGGGACAATGAGCAGTTCTTC.